Below, one T cell receptor (beta chain) is given with its context. The table came from immunoSEQ multiplex PCR; TCRdb's copy has only in-frame clones and leaves some out. The top ten hold about 4.9% of the sample, which has more than 150,000 clones, about 82% seen once. Trimming removed 3 bases from V and 1 base from J; junction bases left unmatched: 4. CDR3 length equals 15 residues. Germline V gene lookup returns CDR1 SGHAT and CDR2 FQNNGV. This specimen comes from a study of blood T cell repertoires in COVID-19. The receptor comes from a woman aged 30 to 39 with acute or convalescent COVID-19. Sequencing was done on a sample of peripheral blood. This sequence joins TRBV11-2 and TRBJ1-1; 8 bases match TRBD1. CDR3 amino acids: CASSFRTGRNTEAFF. CDR3 in DNA: TGTGCCAGCAGCTTCCGGACAGGGAGGAACACTGAAGCTTTCTTT.